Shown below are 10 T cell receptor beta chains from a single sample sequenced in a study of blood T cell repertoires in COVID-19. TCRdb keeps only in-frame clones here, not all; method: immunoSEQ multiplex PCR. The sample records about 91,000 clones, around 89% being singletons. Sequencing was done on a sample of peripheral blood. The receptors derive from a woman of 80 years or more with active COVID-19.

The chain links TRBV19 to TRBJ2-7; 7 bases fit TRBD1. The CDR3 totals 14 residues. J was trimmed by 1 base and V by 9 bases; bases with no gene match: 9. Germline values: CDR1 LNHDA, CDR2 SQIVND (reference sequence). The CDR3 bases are TGTGCCAGCACGCCGGGACAGCGATCCTACGAGCAGTACTTC. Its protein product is CASTPGQRSYEQYF.

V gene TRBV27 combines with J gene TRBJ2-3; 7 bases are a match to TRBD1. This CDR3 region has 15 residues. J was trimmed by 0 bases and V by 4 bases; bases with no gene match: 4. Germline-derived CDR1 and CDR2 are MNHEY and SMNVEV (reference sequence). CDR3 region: CASSYRGTSTDTQYF. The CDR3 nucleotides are TGTGCCAGCAGTTACAGGGGTACGAGCACAGATACGCAGTATTTT.

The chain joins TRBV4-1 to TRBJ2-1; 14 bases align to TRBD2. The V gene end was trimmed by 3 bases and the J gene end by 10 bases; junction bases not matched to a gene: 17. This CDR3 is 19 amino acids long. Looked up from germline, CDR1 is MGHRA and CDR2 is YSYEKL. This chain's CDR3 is CASSQEGLAGVHVRGEQFF. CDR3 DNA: TGCGCCAGCAGCCAGGAGGGACTAGCGGGAGTCCACGTCCGGGGGGAGCAGTTCTTC.

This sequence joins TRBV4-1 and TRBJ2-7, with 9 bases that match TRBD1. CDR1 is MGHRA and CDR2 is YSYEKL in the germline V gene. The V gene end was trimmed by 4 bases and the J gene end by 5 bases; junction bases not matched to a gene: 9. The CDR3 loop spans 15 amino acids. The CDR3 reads CASSPRPGTGNEQYF. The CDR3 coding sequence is TGCGCCAGCAGCCCGCGTCCCGGGACAGGGAACGAGCAGTACTTC.

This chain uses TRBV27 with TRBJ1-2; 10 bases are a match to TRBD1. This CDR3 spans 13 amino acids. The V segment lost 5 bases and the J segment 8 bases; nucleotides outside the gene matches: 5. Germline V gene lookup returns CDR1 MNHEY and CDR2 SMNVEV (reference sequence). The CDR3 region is CASSRQGAGGYTF. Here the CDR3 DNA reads TGTGCCAGCAGTCGACAGGGGGCAGGCGGCTACACCTTC.

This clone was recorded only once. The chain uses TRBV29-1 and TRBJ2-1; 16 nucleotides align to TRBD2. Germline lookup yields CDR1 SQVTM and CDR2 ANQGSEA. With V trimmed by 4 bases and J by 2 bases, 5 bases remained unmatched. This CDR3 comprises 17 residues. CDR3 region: CSVAGTSGRAAYNEQFF. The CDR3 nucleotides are TGCAGCGTTGCCGGGACTAGCGGGAGGGCCGCCTACAATGAGCAGTTCTTC.

The CDR3 coding sequence is TGTGCCAGCAGTTGGCAGGGTACCTACGAGCAGTACTTC. Protein sequence: CASSWQGTYEQYF. This chain connects TRBV28 to TRBJ2-7; TRBD1 is a possible D gene (5 bases). The CDR3 loop spans 13 amino acids. CDR1 and CDR2 (germline): MDHEN, SYDVKM. V was pared by 4 bases and J by 2 bases, with 9 bases between.

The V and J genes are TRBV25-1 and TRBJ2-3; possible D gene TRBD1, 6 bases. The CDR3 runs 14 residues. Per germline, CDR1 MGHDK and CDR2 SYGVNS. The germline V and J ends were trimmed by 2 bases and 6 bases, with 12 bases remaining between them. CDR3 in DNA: TGTGCCAGCAGTGAAGGGGGCGGACGCGATACGCAGTATTTT. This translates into CASSEGGGRDTQYF.

The CDR3 DNA is TGTGCCAGCAGCTCACTCCGGGGGGAGACCCAGTACTTC. Its protein product is CASSSLRGETQYF. The chain is built from TRBV6-2 or TRBV6-3 and TRBJ2-5; D may be TRBD2 (6 bases). The CDR3 length is 13 residues. Germline V lookup: CDR1 MNHEY, CDR2 SVGEGT. The ends were cut back, 6 bases at V and 5 bases at J, with 13 bases in the middle.

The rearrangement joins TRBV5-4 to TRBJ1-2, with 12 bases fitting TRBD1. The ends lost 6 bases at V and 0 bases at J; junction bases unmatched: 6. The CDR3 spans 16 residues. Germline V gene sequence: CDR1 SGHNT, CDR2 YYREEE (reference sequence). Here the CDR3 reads CASTPGQGASNYGYTF. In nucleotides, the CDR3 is TGTGCCAGCACCCCGGGACAGGGGGCCTCTAACTATGGCTACACCTTC.